This T cell receptor beta chain derives from a study of blood T cell repertoires in COVID-19. As for the study in general: The United States, Italy and Spain were the sources of the acute and convalescent COVID-19 samples. The cDNA or gDNA used as material had been derived from T cells, B-cell-depleted T cells, or PBMCs.

This clone was observed once. Assignments of participants to cohorts depended upon their own reported clinical history. Only in-frame clones appear in the TCRdb table, and some are missing; sequencing was by immunoSEQ multiplex PCR. The top ten clones hold 1.4% of a sample with roughly 400,000 clones, roughly 84% of them seen once. The germline V gene has CDR1 SGHRS and CDR2 YFSETQ. V lost 2 bases and J lost 7, with 11 bases in between. This CDR3 comprises 13 residues. What was sequenced was PBMCs or T cells enriched from blood (not recorded which). The rearrangement joins TRBV5-1 to TRBJ2-3; the D gene is possibly TRBD1 (6 bases). The sequence derives from a woman aged 18-29 years who had been exposed to COVID-19. The CDR3 sequence is CASSLPGENTQYF. The CDR3 bases are TGCGCCAGCAGCTTACCAGGGGAGAATACGCAGTATTTT.